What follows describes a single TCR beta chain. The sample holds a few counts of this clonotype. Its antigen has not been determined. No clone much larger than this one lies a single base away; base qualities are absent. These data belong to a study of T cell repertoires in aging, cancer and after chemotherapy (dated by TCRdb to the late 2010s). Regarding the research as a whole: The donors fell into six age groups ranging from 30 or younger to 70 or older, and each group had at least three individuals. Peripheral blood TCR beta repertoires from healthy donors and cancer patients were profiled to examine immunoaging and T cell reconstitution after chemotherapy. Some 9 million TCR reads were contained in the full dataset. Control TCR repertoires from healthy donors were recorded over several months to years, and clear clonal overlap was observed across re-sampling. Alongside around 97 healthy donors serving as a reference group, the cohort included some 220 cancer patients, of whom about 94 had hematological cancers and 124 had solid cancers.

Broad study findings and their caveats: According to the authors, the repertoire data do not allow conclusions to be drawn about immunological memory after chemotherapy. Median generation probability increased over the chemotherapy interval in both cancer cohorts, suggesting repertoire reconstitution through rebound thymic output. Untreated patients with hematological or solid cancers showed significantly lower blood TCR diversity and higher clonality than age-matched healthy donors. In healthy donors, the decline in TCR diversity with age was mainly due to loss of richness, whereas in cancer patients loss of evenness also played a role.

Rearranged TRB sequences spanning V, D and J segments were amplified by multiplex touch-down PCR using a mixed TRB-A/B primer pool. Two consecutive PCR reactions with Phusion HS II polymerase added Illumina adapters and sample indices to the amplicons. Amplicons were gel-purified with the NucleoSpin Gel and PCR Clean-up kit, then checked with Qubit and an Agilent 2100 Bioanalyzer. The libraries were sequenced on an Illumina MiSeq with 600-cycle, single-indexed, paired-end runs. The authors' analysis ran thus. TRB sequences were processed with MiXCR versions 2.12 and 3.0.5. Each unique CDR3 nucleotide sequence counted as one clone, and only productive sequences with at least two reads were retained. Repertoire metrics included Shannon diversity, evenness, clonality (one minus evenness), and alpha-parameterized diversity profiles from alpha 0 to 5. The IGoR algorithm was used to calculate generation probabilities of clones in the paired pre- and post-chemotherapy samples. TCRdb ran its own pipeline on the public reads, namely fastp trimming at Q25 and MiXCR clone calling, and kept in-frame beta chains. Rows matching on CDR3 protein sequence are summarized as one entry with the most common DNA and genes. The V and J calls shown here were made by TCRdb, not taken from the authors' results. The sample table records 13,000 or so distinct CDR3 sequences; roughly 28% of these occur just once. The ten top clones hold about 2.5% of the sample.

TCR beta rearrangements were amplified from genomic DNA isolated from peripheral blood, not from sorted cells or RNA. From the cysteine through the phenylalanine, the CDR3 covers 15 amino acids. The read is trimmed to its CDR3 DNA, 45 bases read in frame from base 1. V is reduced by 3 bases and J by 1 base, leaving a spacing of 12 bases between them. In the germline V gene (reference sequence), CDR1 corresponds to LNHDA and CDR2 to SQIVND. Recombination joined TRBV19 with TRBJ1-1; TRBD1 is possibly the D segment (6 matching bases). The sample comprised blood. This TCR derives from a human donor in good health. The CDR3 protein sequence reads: CASSIGGTRNTEAFF. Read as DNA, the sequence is TGTGCCAGTAGTATTGGGGGCACCAGGAACACTGAAGCTTTCTTT. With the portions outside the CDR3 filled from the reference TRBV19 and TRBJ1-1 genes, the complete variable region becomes DGGITQSPKYLFRKEGQNVTLSCEQNLNHDAMYWYRQDPGQGLRLIYYSQIVNDFQKGDIAEGYSVSREKKESFPLTVTSAQKNPTAFYLCASSIGGTRNTEAFFGQGTRLTVV.